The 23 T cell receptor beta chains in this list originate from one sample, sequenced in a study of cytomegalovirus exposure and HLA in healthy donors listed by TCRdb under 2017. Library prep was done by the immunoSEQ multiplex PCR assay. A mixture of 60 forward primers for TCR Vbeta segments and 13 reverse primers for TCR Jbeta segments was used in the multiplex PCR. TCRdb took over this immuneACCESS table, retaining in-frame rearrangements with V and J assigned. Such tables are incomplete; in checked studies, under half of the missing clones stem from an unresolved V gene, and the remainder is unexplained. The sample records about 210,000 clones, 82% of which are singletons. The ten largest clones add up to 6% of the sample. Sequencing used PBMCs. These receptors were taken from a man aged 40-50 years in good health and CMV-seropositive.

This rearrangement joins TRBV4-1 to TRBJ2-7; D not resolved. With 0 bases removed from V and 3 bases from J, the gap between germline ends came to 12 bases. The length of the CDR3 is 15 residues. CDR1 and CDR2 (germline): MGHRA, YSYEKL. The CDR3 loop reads CASSQDAGVIYEQYF. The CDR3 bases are TGCGCCAGCAGCCAAGATGCAGGTGTAATCTACGAGCAGTACTTC.

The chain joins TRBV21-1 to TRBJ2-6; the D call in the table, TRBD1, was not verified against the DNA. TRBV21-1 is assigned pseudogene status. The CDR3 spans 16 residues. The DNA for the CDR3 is TGTGCCAGCAGCAAAGAAAGGGGTATGAGACCCAACGTCCTGACTTTC. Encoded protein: CASSKERGMRPNVLTF.

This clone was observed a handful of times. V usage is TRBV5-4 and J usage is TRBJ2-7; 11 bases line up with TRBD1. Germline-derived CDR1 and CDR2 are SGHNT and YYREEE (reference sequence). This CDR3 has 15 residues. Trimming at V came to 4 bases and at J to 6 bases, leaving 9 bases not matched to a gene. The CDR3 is CASSSPGQGVGEQYV. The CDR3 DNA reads TGTGCCAGCAGCAGCCCGGGACAGGGGGTCGGCGAGCAGTACGTC.

In DNA, the CDR3 is TGTGCCAGCATGGTGACAGCGGGTAATGAAAAACTGTTTTTT. Translation gives CASMVTAGNEKLFF. The chain employs TRBV27 and TRBJ1-4; maybe TRBD1 (5 bases). V lost 7 bases, J lost 4 bases, and 13 bases lay in between. The germline V gene has CDR1 MNHEY and CDR2 SMNVEV (reference sequence). This CDR3 comprises 14 residues.

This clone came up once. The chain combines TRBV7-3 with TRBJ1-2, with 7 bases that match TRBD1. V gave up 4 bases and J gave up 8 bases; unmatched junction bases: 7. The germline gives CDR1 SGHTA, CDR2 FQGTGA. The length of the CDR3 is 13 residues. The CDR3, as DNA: TGTGCCAGCAGCTGGGGGACAGTCGGAGGCTACACCTTC. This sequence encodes CASSWGTVGGYTF.

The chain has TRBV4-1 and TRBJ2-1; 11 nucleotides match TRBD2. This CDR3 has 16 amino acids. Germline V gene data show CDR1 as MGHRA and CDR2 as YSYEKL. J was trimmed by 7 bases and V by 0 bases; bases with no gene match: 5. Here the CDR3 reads CASSQDETSGMNEQFF. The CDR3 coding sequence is TGCGCCAGCAGCCAAGATGAGACTAGCGGGATGAATGAGCAGTTCTTC.

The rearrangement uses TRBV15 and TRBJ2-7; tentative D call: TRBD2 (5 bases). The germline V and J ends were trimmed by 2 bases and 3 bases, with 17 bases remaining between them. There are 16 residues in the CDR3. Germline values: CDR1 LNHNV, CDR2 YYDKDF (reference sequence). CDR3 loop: CATSRYTMMGDYEQYF. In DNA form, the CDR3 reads TGTGCCACCAGCAGATACACGATGATGGGAGACTACGAGCAGTACTTC.

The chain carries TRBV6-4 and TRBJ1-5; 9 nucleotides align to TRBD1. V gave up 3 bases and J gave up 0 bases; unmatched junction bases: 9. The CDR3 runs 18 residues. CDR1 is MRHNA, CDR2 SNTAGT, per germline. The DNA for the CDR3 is TGTGCCAGCAGTGAGGGACAGGGCTTACCTTATAGCAATCAGCCCCAGCATTTT. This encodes CASSEGQGLPYSNQPQHF.

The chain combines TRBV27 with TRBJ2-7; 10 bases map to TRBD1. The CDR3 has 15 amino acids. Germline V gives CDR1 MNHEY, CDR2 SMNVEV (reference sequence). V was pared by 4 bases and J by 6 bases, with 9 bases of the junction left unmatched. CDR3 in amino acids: CASSSGQGYVGEQYF. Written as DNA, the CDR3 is TGTGCCAGCAGTTCGGGACAGGGGTACGTAGGCGAGCAGTACTTC.

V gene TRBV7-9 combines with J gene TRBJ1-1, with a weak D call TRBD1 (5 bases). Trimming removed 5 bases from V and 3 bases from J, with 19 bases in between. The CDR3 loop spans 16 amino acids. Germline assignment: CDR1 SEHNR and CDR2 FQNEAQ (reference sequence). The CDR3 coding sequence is TGTGCCAGCAGCCCAGCGGGGGGGGAGGGCGACACTGAAGCTTTCTTT. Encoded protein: CASSPAGGEGDTEAFF.

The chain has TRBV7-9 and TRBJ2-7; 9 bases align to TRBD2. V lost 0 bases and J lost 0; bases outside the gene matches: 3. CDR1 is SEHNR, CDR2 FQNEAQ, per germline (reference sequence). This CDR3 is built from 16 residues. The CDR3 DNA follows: TGTGCCAGCAGCTTAGCGCTAGCGGGGCACTCCTACGAGCAGTACTTC. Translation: CASSLALAGHSYEQYF.

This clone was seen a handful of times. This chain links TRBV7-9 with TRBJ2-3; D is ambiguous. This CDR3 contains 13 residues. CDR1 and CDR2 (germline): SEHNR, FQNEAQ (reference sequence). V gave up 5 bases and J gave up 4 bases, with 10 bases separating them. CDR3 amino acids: CASSPRVPDTQYF. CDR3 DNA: TGTGCCAGCAGCCCCCGCGTACCAGATACGCAGTATTTT.

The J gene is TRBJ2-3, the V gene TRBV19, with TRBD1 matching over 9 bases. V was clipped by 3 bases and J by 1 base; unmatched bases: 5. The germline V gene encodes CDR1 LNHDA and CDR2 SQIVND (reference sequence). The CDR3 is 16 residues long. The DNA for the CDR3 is TGTGCCAGTAGTATCCACAGGGGGCAAGGCACAGATACGCAGTATTTT. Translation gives CASSIHRGQGTDTQYF.

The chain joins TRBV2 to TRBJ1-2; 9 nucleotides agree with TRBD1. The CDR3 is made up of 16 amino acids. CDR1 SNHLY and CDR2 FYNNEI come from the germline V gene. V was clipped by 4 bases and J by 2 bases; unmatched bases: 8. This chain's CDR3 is CASSVPGQGPNYGYTF. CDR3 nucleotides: TGTGCCAGCAGTGTACCGGGACAGGGCCCCAACTATGGCTACACCTTC.

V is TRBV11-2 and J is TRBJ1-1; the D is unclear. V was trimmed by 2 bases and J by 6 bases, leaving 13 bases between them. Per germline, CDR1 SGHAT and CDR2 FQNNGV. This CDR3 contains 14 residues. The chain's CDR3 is CASSLRSQLAEAFF. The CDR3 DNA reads TGTGCCAGCAGCTTACGGAGCCAACTCGCTGAAGCTTTCTTT. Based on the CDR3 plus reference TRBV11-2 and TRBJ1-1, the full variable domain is EAGVAQSPRYKIIEKRQSVAFWCNPISGHATLYWYQQILGQGPKLLIQFQNNGVVDDSQLPKDRFSAERLKGVDSTLKIQPAKLEDSAVYLCASSLRSQLAEAFFGQGTRLTVV.

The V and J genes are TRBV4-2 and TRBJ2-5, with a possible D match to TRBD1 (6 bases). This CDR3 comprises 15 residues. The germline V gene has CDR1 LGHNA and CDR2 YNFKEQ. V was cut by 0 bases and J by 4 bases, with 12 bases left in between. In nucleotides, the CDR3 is TGTGCCAGCAGCCAAGATTTGGGGGCCGTAGAGACCCAGTACTTC. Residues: CASSQDLGAVETQYF.

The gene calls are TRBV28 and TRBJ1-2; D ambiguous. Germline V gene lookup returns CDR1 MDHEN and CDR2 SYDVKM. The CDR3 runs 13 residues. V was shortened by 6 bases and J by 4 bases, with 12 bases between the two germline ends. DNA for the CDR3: TGTGCCAGCAGCCCGGACTACCCCTATGGCTACACCTTC. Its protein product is CASSPDYPYGYTF.

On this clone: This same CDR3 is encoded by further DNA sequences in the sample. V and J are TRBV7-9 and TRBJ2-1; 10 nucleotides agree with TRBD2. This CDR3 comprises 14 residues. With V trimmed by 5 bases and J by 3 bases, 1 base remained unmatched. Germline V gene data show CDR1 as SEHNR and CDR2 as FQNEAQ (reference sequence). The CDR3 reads CASSPSGSYNEQFF. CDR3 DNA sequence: TGTGCCAGCAGCCCTAGCGGGAGCTACAATGAGCAGTTCTTC.

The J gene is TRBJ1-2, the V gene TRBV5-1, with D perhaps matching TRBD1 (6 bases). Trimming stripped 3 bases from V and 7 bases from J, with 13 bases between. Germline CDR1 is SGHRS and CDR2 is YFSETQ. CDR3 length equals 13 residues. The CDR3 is CASSSQGRAGYTF. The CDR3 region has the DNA TGCGCCAGCAGCTCGCAGGGGAGGGCTGGCTACACCTTC. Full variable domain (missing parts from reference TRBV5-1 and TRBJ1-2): KAGVTQTPRYLIKTRGQQVTLSCSPISGHRSVSWYQQTPGQGLQFLFEYFSETQRNKGNFPGRFSGRQFSNSRSEMNVSTLELGDSALYLCASSSQGRAGYTFGSGTRLTVV.

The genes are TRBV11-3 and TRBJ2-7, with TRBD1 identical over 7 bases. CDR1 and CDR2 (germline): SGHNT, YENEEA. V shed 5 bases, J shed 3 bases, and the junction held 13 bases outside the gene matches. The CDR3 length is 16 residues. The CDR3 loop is CASSLRPTGEVYEQYF. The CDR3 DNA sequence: TGTGCCAGCAGCCTCCGGCCTACAGGGGAAGTCTACGAGCAGTACTTC.

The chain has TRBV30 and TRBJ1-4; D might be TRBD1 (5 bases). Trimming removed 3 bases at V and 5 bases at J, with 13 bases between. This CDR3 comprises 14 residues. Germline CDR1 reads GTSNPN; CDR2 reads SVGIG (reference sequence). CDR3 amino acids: CAWSAGEGNEKLFF. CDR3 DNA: TGTGCCTGGAGCGCGGGGGAAGGGAATGAAAAACTGTTTTTT. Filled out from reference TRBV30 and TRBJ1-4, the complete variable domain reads SQTIHQWPATLVQPVGSPLSLECTVEGTSNPNLYWYRQAAGRGLQLLFYSVGIGQISSEVPQNLSASRPQDRQFILSSKKLLLSDSGFYLCAWSAGEGNEKLFFGSGTQLSVL.

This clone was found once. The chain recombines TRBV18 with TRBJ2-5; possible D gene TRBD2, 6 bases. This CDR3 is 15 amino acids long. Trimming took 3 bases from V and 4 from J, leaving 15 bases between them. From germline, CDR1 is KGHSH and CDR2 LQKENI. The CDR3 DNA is TGTGCCAGCTCACCGGTCGGGAGCGACGGAGAGACCCAGTACTTC. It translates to CASSPVGSDGETQYF.

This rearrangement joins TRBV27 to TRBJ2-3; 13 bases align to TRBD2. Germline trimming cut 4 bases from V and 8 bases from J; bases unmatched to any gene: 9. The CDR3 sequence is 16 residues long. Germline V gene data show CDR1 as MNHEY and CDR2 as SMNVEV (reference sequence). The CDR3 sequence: CASSSGTSGRETTQYF. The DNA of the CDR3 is TGTGCCAGCAGTTCTGGTACTAGCGGGAGGGAGACTACGCAGTATTTT.